The 4 T cell receptor gamma chains given below trace back to one sample, sequenced in a study of gamma-delta chains in newborns, infants, children (dated by TCRdb to about 2019). TCRdb shows the sequencer as Illumina MiSeq. TCRdb reran clone calling on the public reads with CATT; rows sharing one DNA sequence were then combined. This sample has hundreds of gamma-chain clones in its table, and about 40% of those were observed once. The top ten constitute roughly two fifths of the sample. What was sequenced was blood. These TCRs come from a child who was a newborn, infant or young child, either healthy, febrile or measles-vaccinated (not recorded which).

This clone came up a few times. With a far larger clone one base away, a read error is the likely cause. The same CDR3 is also encoded by other DNA sequences in this sample. V and J are TRGV9 and TRGJP. The J gene, not given by TCRdb, was assigned here from a germline match of the nucleotide sequence. CDR1 and CDR2 (germline): GITISATS, ISYDGTV (reference sequence). The V and J ends lost 0 bases and 6 bases, in that order; junction bases with no gene match: 2. This CDR3 has 16 residues. CDR3: CALWEVLELGKKIKVF. The CDR3 DNA reads TGTGCCTTGTGGGAGGTGCTAGAGTTGGGCAAAAAAATCAAGGTATTT.

This clone was seen a few times. The chain combines TRGV9 with TRGJ1 or TRGJ2. This CDR3 has 15 residues. CDR1 GITISATS and CDR2 ISYDGTV come from the germline V gene (reference sequence). V lost 7 bases, J lost 0 bases, and 12 bases stayed unmatched. The CDR3 sequence is CALCELHKNYYKKLF. CDR3 nucleotides: TGTGCCTTGTGTGAGCTCCATAAGAATTATTATAAGAAACTCTTT.

This clone appeared a few times. One base away lies a much larger clone, so this may be a sequencing read error. The V call is TRGV9, the J call TRGJP. Assignment of the J gene here rests on matching the DNA to germline, because TCRdb gives none. This CDR3 is 15 amino acids long. V shed 4 bases, J shed 4 bases, and the junction held 1 base outside the gene matches. Germline-derived CDR1 and CDR2 are GITISATS and ISYDGTV (reference sequence). CDR3 DNA sequence: TGTGCCTTGTGGGATCAAGAGTTGGGCAAAAAAATCAAGGTATTT. It translates to CALWDQELGKKIKVF.

This clone is judged large. The chain combines TRGV4 with TRGJP2. TCRdb offers no J gene call, so here the DNA was matched to germline to obtain one. The CDR3 is 15 amino acids. The germline CDR1 and CDR2 sequences are EGSTGY and YDSYTSSV. V dropped 2 bases and J dropped 5; count of bases not matched to a gene: 8. CDR3 amino acids: CATWDDVGSDWIKTF. CDR3 nucleotides: TGTGCCACCTGGGATGACGTAGGGAGTGATTGGATCAAGACGTTT.